These 26 T cell receptor beta chains originate from one sample sequenced in a study of shared clonotypes between healthy human individuals. The protocol was immunoSEQ multiplex PCR, while the TCRdb copy is restricted to in-frame clones and leaves out a portion. The table lists 2 million to 3 million clones, 93% of them singletons. The sample taken for sequencing was naive CD4+ T cells from PBMCs. Stated subset: CD45RA+ positively selected. These receptors were collected from a man in his late teens or twenties in good health. Some clones in this sample may be carry-over from other donors' samples.

J is TRBJ1-2 and V is TRBV28; D remains unclear. Germline CDR1 MDHEN, CDR2 SYDVKM. CDR3 length: 14 amino acids. V lost 6 bases and J lost 8, with 19 bases in between. CDR3 loop: CASSTTNLQRGYTF. The CDR3, as DNA: TGTGCCAGCAGCACCACGAACCTCCAACGCGGCTACACCTTC.

CDR3 nucleotide sequence: TGTGCTAGTGGGGAGACAGATACGCAGTATTTT. Translating gives CASGETDTQYF. The genes are TRBV12-5 and TRBJ2-3, with no clear D. Germline CDR1 LGHNT, CDR2 FRNRAP. This CDR3 region has 11 residues. With 6 bases removed from V and 3 bases from J, the gap between germline ends came to 4 bases.

The V call is TRBV2, the J call TRBJ2-7, with TRBD1 matching 7 bases. The J segment lost 2 bases and the V segment lost 6 bases, leaving 4 bases of the junction unmatched. This CDR3 spans 13 amino acids. From germline, CDR1 is SNHLY and CDR2 FYNNEI. CDR3 nucleotides: TGTGCCAGCAGGGGACAGACCACCTACGAGCAGTACTTC. Its translation is CASRGQTTYEQYF.

This clone was recorded once. The chain has TRBV9 and TRBJ2-2, with 7 nucleotides matching TRBD2. The CDR3 extends over 15 amino acids. Per the germline V gene, CDR1 is SGDLS and CDR2 is YYNGEE. Trimming at V came to 2 bases and at J to 4 bases, leaving 5 bases not matched to a gene. CDR3 sequence (DNA): TGTGCCAGCAGCGTCCGACTAGCTGGCACCGGGGAGCTGTTTTTT. This gives the protein CASSVRLAGTGELFF.

The J gene is TRBJ2-3, the V gene TRBV18; D gene uncertain. This CDR3 has 16 amino acids. From germline, CDR1 is KGHSH and CDR2 LQKENI. The V end lost 2 bases, the J end lost 3 bases, and 15 bases lay between the germline ends. CDR3 in DNA: TGTGCCAGCTCACCAATCCCTAGTTTGTTGACAGATACGCAGTATTTT. Translated, it gives CASSPIPSLLTDTQYF.

The chain links TRBV28 to TRBJ2-7; no clear D. Germline CDR1 is MDHEN and CDR2 is SYDVKM. This CDR3 has 13 residues. V lost 4 bases to trimming and J lost 6 bases, with 13 bases between them. The CDR3 region has the DNA TGTGCCAGCAGTTCAAGCGCAAGTCGCGAGCAGTACTTC. The encoded protein is CASSSSASREQYF.

The rearrangement uses TRBV21-1 and TRBJ2-1; the table's D call of TRBD2 was not tested on the DNA. TRBV21-1 is termed a pseudogene. CDR3 size: 14 residues. The CDR3 loop is CASSKALLVYEQFF. The CDR3 region has the DNA TGTGCCAGCAGCAAGGCCCTACTAGTATATGAGCAGTTCTTC.

The chain has TRBV5-1 and TRBJ2-1; D not resolved. This CDR3 spans 15 amino acids. CDR1 and CDR2 from the germline V gene are SGHRS and YFSETQ. V lost 2 bases and J lost 2, with 11 bases in between. CDR3 in amino acids: CASSFYRQAYNEQFF. The CDR3 nucleotides are TGCGCCAGCAGCTTTTACCGGCAAGCCTACAATGAGCAGTTCTTC. Variable domain in full (rest from reference TRBV5-1 and TRBJ2-1): KAGVTQTPRYLIKTRGQQVTLSCSPISGHRSVSWYQQTPGQGLQFLFEYFSETQRNKGNFPGRFSGRQFSNSRSEMNVSTLELGDSALYLCASSFYRQAYNEQFFGPGTRLTVL.

This clone has just one count. The chain is built from TRBV9 and TRBJ2-2, with D possibly matching TRBD2 (6 bases). There are 16 residues in the CDR3. The germline gives CDR1 SGDLS, CDR2 YYNGEE. Trimming removed 0 bases from V and 7 bases from J, with 16 bases in between. The CDR3 loop reads CASSVVQAGRNGELFF. CDR3 bases: TGTGCCAGCAGCGTAGTTCAGGCCGGGAGAAACGGGGAGCTGTTTTTT.

Note on this clone: Other DNA sequences in the sample encode the same CDR3. The genes are TRBV30 and TRBJ1-2; D is unresolved. Germline CDR1 reads GTSNPN; CDR2 reads SVGIG (reference sequence). V lost 2 bases, J lost 5 bases, and 3 bases lay in between. The CDR3 runs 10 residues. The CDR3 sequence is CAWSSYGYTF. CDR3 sequence (DNA): TGTGCCTGGAGTTCGTATGGCTACACCTTC.

The rearrangement uses TRBV28 and TRBJ2-1, with D hard to call. Germline values: CDR1 MDHEN, CDR2 SYDVKM. This CDR3 comprises 13 residues. Trimming took off 4 bases at V and 3 bases at J, with 7 bases between the two ends. The CDR3 reads CASSSALYNEQFF. The CDR3 DNA is TGTGCCAGCAGTTCGGCACTCTACAATGAGCAGTTCTTC.

The chain combines TRBV27 with TRBJ2-4, with 10 positions matching TRBD2. Germline CDR1 MNHEY, CDR2 SMNVEV (reference sequence). V lost 4 bases to trimming and J lost 9 bases; unmatched junction nucleotides: 6. This CDR3 spans 14 amino acids. The CDR3 sequence: CASSWASGGGIQYF. The CDR3 DNA follows: TGTGCCAGCAGTTGGGCTAGCGGGGGCGGCATTCAGTACTTC.

This chain uses TRBV7-2 with TRBJ1-1; D gene uncertain. The length of the CDR3 is 12 residues. V lost 5 bases and J lost 8, with 12 bases in between. Per germline, CDR1 SGHTA and CDR2 FQGNSA. CDR3 in amino acids: CASSPRLREAFF. Here the CDR3 DNA reads TGTGCCAGCAGCCCTCGACTGCGGGAAGCTTTCTTT. Drawing the rest from reference TRBV7-2 and TRBJ1-1, the complete variable domain is GAGVSQSPSNKVTEKGKDVELRCDPISGHTALYWYRQSLGQGLEFLIYFQGNSAPDKSGLPSDRFSAERTGGSVSTLTIQRTQQEDSAVYLCASSPRLREAFFGQGTRLTVV.

The CDR3 region has the DNA TGTGCCAGCAGTTCGGGGACTAGTAATTCACCCCTCCACTTT. It is translated as CASSSGTSNSPLHF. The chain links TRBV6-6 to TRBJ1-6; TRBD1 might be the D (5 bases). Germline-derived CDR1 and CDR2 are MNHNY and SVGAGI (reference sequence). Trimming shortened V by 4 bases and J by 6 bases, and 10 bases separated the two germline ends. The length of the CDR3 is 14 residues.

V usage is TRBV28 and J usage is TRBJ1-3; D call uncertain. The V gene lost 2 bases and the J gene lost 9 bases, with 26 bases spanning the gap. Germline CDR1 reads MDHEN; CDR2 reads SYDVKM. This CDR3 has 18 residues. This chain's CDR3 is CASSLGSGQLPKSSTIYF. DNA for the CDR3: TGTGCCAGCAGTTTAGGTTCCGGCCAACTTCCCAAAAGTAGCACCATATATTTT. Full variable domain (rest looked up from reference TRBV28 and TRBJ1-3): DVKVTQSSRYLVKRTGEKVFLECVQDMDHENMFWYRQDPGLGLRLIYFSYDVKMKEKGDIPEGYSVSREKKERFSLILESASTNQTSMYLCASSLGSGQLPKSSTIYFGEGSWLTVV.

The rearrangement uses TRBV27 and TRBJ2-5; 11 bases fit TRBD1. Germline CDR1 MNHEY, CDR2 SMNVEV (reference sequence). This CDR3 spans 18 amino acids. V trimming: 8 bases; J trimming: 6 bases; junction bases outside the gene matches: 20. The CDR3 coding sequence is TGTGCCAGCCACGAGTTAACCTGGGACAGGGGGACTAAGCAGACCCAGTACTTC. Its translation: CASHELTWDRGTKQTQYF.

V gene TRBV27 combines with J gene TRBJ2-1, with D possibly being TRBD2 (7 bases). Germline V gene sequence: CDR1 MNHEY, CDR2 SMNVEV (reference sequence). The CDR3 runs 17 residues. The germline V and J ends were trimmed by 7 bases and 0 bases, with 19 bases remaining between them. The CDR3 DNA follows: TGTGCCAGCACCCCAGCCGGGGGGCGGACCTCCTACAATGAGCAGTTCTTC. This encodes CASTPAGGRTSYNEQFF.

The chain has TRBV27 and TRBJ1-2, with D hard to call. The CDR3 covers 17 residues. Trimming took 5 bases from V and 2 from J, leaving 21 bases between them. Germline V gene data show CDR1 as MNHEY and CDR2 as SMNVEV (reference sequence). The CDR3 spells CASSPTVYLGRNYGYTF. The CDR3 DNA sequence: TGTGCCAGCAGTCCCACCGTCTACCTCGGACGGAACTATGGCTACACCTTC.

V usage is TRBV19 and J usage is TRBJ2-2, with D possibly being TRBD1 (5 bases). The ends were cut back, 7 bases at V and 2 bases at J, with 20 bases in the middle. CDR3 length: 17 amino acids. Germline V gene sequence: CDR1 LNHDA, CDR2 SQIVND (reference sequence). The CDR3: CASMEPGSSDNTGELFF. The DNA of the CDR3 is TGTGCCAGTATGGAACCAGGGTCCAGCGATAACACCGGGGAGCTGTTTTTT.

V is TRBV28 and J is TRBJ2-3; D call uncertain. The CDR3 extends over 14 amino acids. Germline values: CDR1 MDHEN, CDR2 SYDVKM. The ends were cut back, 6 bases at V and 6 bases at J, with 16 bases in the middle. The CDR3 sequence: CASRRPRVGDTQYF. CDR3 coding DNA: TGTGCCAGCAGACGGCCCAGAGTGGGGGATACGCAGTATTTT.

The CDR3 is CASSPARTAGEQYF. The CDR3 coding sequence is TGTGCCAGCTCCCCCGCCAGGACAGCCGGCGAGCAGTACTTC. The chain uses TRBV18 and TRBJ2-7, with D possibly TRBD1 on 6 matching bases. Germline CDR1 is KGHSH and CDR2 is LQKENI. This CDR3 has 14 amino acids. V lost 6 bases to trimming and J lost 6 bases, with 18 bases between them. Variable domain in full (rest from reference TRBV18 and TRBJ2-7): NAGVMQNPRHLVRRRGQEARLRCSPMKGHSHVYWYRQLPEEGLKFMVYLQKENIIDESGMPKERFSAEFPKEGPSILRIQQVVRGDSAAYFCASSPARTAGEQYFGPGTRLTVT.

This chain connects TRBV10-1 to TRBJ1-5; no definite D call. The CDR3 is 14 residues long. The germline V gene has CDR1 WNHNN and CDR2 SYGVQD (reference sequence). Trimming shortened V by 4 bases and J by 5 bases, and 12 bases separated the two germline ends. As DNA, the CDR3 is TGCGCCAGCAGTGTGAGGCAGGCCGATCAGCCCCAGCATTTT. Amino acid sequence: CASSVRQADQPQHF.

This chain links TRBV10-2 with TRBJ2-5, with D unresolved. The end of the DNA fits TRBJ2-7 better, so the J call may be wrong. The CDR3 runs 15 residues. Germline loops: CDR1 WSHSY, CDR2 SAAADI. The chain's CDR3 is CASSEGPPVAYEQYF. In DNA form, the CDR3 reads TGCGCCAGCAGTGAGGGGCCACCGGTAGCTTACGAGCAGTACTTC.

This clone was counted a few times. The chain links TRBV29-1 to TRBJ1-1; tentative D call: TRBD1 (6 bases). This CDR3 contains 13 residues. V was cut by 0 bases and J by 1 base, with 6 bases left in between. The germline gives CDR1 SQVTM, CDR2 ANQGSEA. The CDR3 region has the DNA TGCAGCGTTGAAGAGGACAGGAACACTGAAGCTTTCTTT. It is translated as CSVEEDRNTEAFF. Variable domain in full (rest from reference TRBV29-1 and TRBJ1-1): SAVISQKPSRDICQRGTSLTIQCQVDSQVTMMFWYRQQPGQSLTLIATANQGSEATYESGFVIDKFPISRPNLTFSTLTVSNMSPEDSSIYLCSVEEDRNTEAFFGQGTRLTVV.

CDR3 coding DNA: TGTGCCAGCAGCCAGTTAGCGGGATCTTTCAATGAGCAGTTCTTC. Protein sequence: CASSQLAGSFNEQFF. This chain links TRBV4-2 with TRBJ2-1; TRBD2 agrees at 8 bases. Germline CDR1 is LGHNA and CDR2 is YNFKEQ. This CDR3 spans 15 amino acids. Unmatched junction bases numbered 7, after V lost 3 bases and J lost 6 bases.

The gene calls are TRBV11-2 and TRBJ2-3; D may be TRBD2 (6 bases). The germline gives CDR1 SGHAT, CDR2 FQNNGV. The CDR3 is 16 amino acids. Between the trimmed V and J ends, which lost 3 bases and 3 bases, there was a span of 16 bases. The CDR3 DNA is TGTGCCAGCAGCTTGAGGGGAACGGGAGAAACAGATACGCAGTATTTT. Protein: CASSLRGTGETDTQYF.